Each of the 27 T cell receptor beta chains below was sequenced from the same sample in a study of blood T cell repertoires in COVID-19. Generated by immunoSEQ multiplex PCR, the TCRdb table keeps only in-frame clones and is missing some. This sample has some 310,000 clones, with 85% to 90% found just once. The sample was peripheral blood. These receptor sequences come from a woman in her 30s with COVID-19, enrolled during active disease.

DNA of the CDR3: TGTGCCAGCAGTTTATCCGGACTAGCGGGAGTGGAGCTGTTTTTT. Translation gives CASSLSGLAGVELFF. The J gene is TRBJ2-2, the V gene TRBV27; 13 bases are a match to TRBD2. The germline V gene encodes CDR1 MNHEY and CDR2 SMNVEV (reference sequence). The V segment lost 0 bases and the J segment 10 bases; nucleotides outside the gene matches: 2. CDR3 size: 15 residues.

The chain carries TRBV11-2 and TRBJ1-1; D is undetermined. The CDR3 sequence is 13 residues long. CDR1 and CDR2 (germline): SGHAT, FQNNGV. Deletions cut 1 base from V and 6 bases from J, with 9 bases between. CDR3 sequence: CASSLVTESEAFF. The CDR3 bases are TGTGCCAGCAGCTTAGTAACAGAATCTGAAGCTTTCTTT.

The chain uses TRBV7-9 and TRBJ2-7; D may be TRBD1 (6 bases). There are 14 residues in the CDR3. V was clipped by 4 bases and J by 2 bases, with 12 bases between them. Germline V gene data show CDR1 as SEHNR and CDR2 as FQNEAQ (reference sequence). CDR3 DNA sequence: TGTGCCAGCAGCTCTAACCGACAGGCCTACGAGCAGTACTTC. It yields the protein CASSSNRQAYEQYF.

The V gene is TRBV19, the J gene TRBJ2-2; D possibly corresponds to TRBD2 (6 bases). This CDR3 has 14 amino acids. Germline CDR1 LNHDA, CDR2 SQIVND (reference sequence). V lost 7 bases to trimming and J lost 1 base, with 10 bases between them. As DNA, the CDR3 is TGTGCCAGTAAAACGGGAGTGAACACCGGGGAGCTGTTTTTT. It specifies CASKTGVNTGELFF.

The chain combines TRBV5-1 with TRBJ2-3; D perhaps matches TRBD1 (6 bases). V gave up 0 bases and J gave up 3 bases, with 8 bases separating them. CDR3 length: 14 residues. CDR1 SGHRS and CDR2 YFSETQ come from the germline V gene. The CDR3 region is CASSLVTGTDTQYF. CDR3 in DNA: TGCGCCAGCAGCTTGGTTACAGGGACAGATACGCAGTATTTT.

J is TRBJ2-2 and V is TRBV27, with 12 nucleotides matching TRBD2. The CDR3 runs 15 residues. V shed 6 bases, J shed 6 bases, and the junction held 5 bases outside the gene matches. The germline gives CDR1 MNHEY, CDR2 SMNVEV (reference sequence). The CDR3: CASRPGLAGSGELFF. In DNA form, the CDR3 reads TGTGCCAGCAGACCGGGACTAGCGGGTTCCGGGGAGCTGTTTTTT.

A single count supports this clone. This chain uses TRBV11-2 with TRBJ2-1, with no clear D. There are 12 residues in the CDR3. V lost 5 bases and J lost 7, with 9 bases in between. Germline V CDR1 and CDR2: SGHAT, FQNNGV. CDR3 sequence (DNA): TGTGCCAGCAGCCTAACCGCGAATGAGCAGTTCTTC. Translation: CASSLTANEQFF.

This rearrangement joins TRBV29-1 to TRBJ1-1; 10 bases agree with TRBD1. This CDR3 spans 17 amino acids. From germline, CDR1 is SQVTM and CDR2 ANQGSEA. The V segment lost 7 bases and the J segment 3 bases; nucleotides outside the gene matches: 17. CDR3 protein: CSADVRDRGAADTEAFF. In nucleotides, the CDR3 is TGCAGCGCCGACGTCCGGGACAGGGGCGCGGCGGACACTGAAGCTTTCTTT.

This chain uses TRBV5-4 with TRBJ2-2, with D possibly matching TRBD1 (5 bases). The CDR3 loop spans 15 amino acids. Trimming cost V 0 bases and J 3 bases, with 9 bases left between them. The germline CDR1 and CDR2 sequences are SGHNT and YYREEE (reference sequence). For the CDR3, the DNA is TGTGCCAGCAGCTTGGCCAGGGCGGACACCGGGGAGCTGTTTTTT. Residues: CASSLARADTGELFF.

The J gene is TRBJ2-7, the V gene TRBV7-8, with D perhaps matching TRBD1 (6 bases). V lost 5 bases, J lost 0 bases, and 20 bases lay in between. CDR1 and CDR2 (germline): SGHVS, FQNEAQ. This CDR3 region has 17 residues. The CDR3 protein is CASSKRPGTTSSYEQYF. CDR3 nucleotide sequence: TGTGCCAGCAGCAAGAGACCCGGGACAACGAGCTCCTACGAGCAGTACTTC.

The chain combines TRBV27 with TRBJ1-6; a possible D gene is TRBD1 (5 bases). Germline values: CDR1 MNHEY, CDR2 SMNVEV (reference sequence). V lost 2 bases and J 7 bases, leaving 9 bases between the germline ends. The CDR3 runs 14 residues. The CDR3 here is CASSLRQLNSPLHF. The CDR3 DNA is TGTGCCAGCAGTTTAAGACAGCTAAATTCACCCCTCCACTTT.

To note about this clone: The same CDR3 arises from other DNA sequences in this sample as well. This chain uses TRBV24-1 with TRBJ1-2; D is perhaps TRBD1 (6 bases). Germline V CDR1 and CDR2: KGHDR, SFDVKD. There are 13 residues in the CDR3. With 4 bases removed from V and 2 bases from J, the gap between germline ends came to 7 bases. The CDR3 sequence: CATSEGANYGYTF. Written as DNA, the CDR3 is TGTGCCACCAGTGAGGGGGCGAACTATGGCTACACCTTC.

This chain joins TRBV5-6 and TRBJ2-1; 7 bases line up with TRBD2. The CDR3 spans 17 residues. Trimming removed 4 bases from V and 1 base from J; junction bases left unmatched: 11. Germline lookup yields CDR1 SGHDT and CDR2 YYEEEE. The CDR3 nucleotides read TGTGCCAGCAGCCCCATGCCAGCGGGAAGGTCCTACAATGAGCAGTTCTTC. Its protein product is CASSPMPAGRSYNEQFF.

The V call is TRBV5-1, the J call TRBJ2-7, with TRBD2 identical over 7 bases. Germline CDR1 reads SGHRS; CDR2 reads YFSETQ. This CDR3 comprises 12 residues. J lost 5 bases, V lost 2 bases, and 1 base had no gene match. The CDR3 sequence: CASSFAGDEQYF. For the CDR3, the DNA is TGCGCCAGCAGCTTTGCGGGGGACGAGCAGTACTTC. Looking up the rest from reference TRBV5-1 and TRBJ2-7 gives the full variable domain: KAGVTQTPRYLIKTRGQQVTLSCSPISGHRSVSWYQQTPGQGLQFLFEYFSETQRNKGNFPGRFSGRQFSNSRSEMNVSTLELGDSALYLCASSFAGDEQYFGPGTRLTVT.

This sequence joins TRBV18 and TRBJ2-5, with unresolved D. V gave up 3 bases and J gave up 3 bases, with 11 bases separating them. CDR3 size: 14 residues. In germline, CDR1 is KGHSH, CDR2 LQKENI. The CDR3 bases are TGTGCCAGCTCACCTCGGGTGTCGGAAGAGACCCAGTACTTC. Translated: CASSPRVSEETQYF.

The V call is TRBV5-6, the J call TRBJ2-1; 10 nucleotides align to TRBD2. The CDR3 loop spans 16 amino acids. With 4 bases clipped from V and 2 bases from J, the junction kept 6 bases outside the gene matches. Looked up from germline, CDR1 is SGHDT and CDR2 is YYEEEE. The CDR3 sequence is CASSKLAGEAYNEQFF. The CDR3 region has the DNA TGTGCCAGCAGCAAGCTAGCGGGAGAAGCCTACAATGAGCAGTTCTTC.

The V gene is TRBV11-2, the J gene TRBJ2-7, with 11 nucleotides matching TRBD2. After removal of 5 bases from V and 2 bases from J, the junction contained 17 bases not matched to a gene. The CDR3 totals 19 residues. Germline CDR1 SGHAT, CDR2 FQNNGV. CDR3 nucleotides: TGTGCCAGCAGCCGACACCCCGCGGTAGCGGGAGGGGGGCCCTACGAGCAGTACTTC. This sequence encodes CASSRHPAVAGGGPYEQYF.

The chain combines TRBV18 with TRBJ1-3, with 10 bases matching TRBD1. J gave up 1 base and V 1 base, and 4 bases lay outside the gene matches. CDR1 is KGHSH, CDR2 LQKENI, per germline. The CDR3 spans 17 residues. As DNA, the CDR3 is TGTGCCAGCTCACCACGAGGGACAGGGGCGTCTGGAAACACCATATATTTT. Translated, it gives CASSPRGTGASGNTIYF.

The chain uses TRBV5-1 and TRBJ2-7, with 9 positions matching TRBD2. This CDR3 has 16 residues. The germline gives CDR1 SGHRS, CDR2 YFSETQ. The V and J ends lost 4 bases and 0 bases, in that order; junction bases with no gene match: 8. The CDR3 loop is CASSPSLAGSSYEQYF. The CDR3 DNA is TGCGCCAGCAGCCCATCACTAGCGGGTAGCTCCTACGAGCAGTACTTC.

The rearrangement links TRBV6-1 to TRBJ2-5; 15 bases agree with TRBD2. In germline, CDR1 is MNHNS, CDR2 SASEGT. This CDR3 spans 16 amino acids. J was trimmed by 2 bases and V by 4 bases; bases with no gene match: 2. The CDR3 coding sequence is TGTGCCAGCAGTGGTGGACTAGCGGGAGGGCAAGAGACCCAGTACTTC. Its protein is CASSGGLAGGQETQYF.

The J gene is TRBJ2-2, the V gene TRBV5-1; 9 bases align to TRBD1. Germline CDR1 and CDR2: SGHRS and YFSETQ. V lost 4 bases to trimming and J lost 3 bases; unmatched junction nucleotides: 4. The CDR3 sequence is 15 residues long. The CDR3 coding sequence is TGCGCCAGCAGCCCAGACAGGGGGGACACCGGGGAGCTGTTTTTT. Its protein product is CASSPDRGDTGELFF.

The chain carries TRBV30 and TRBJ1-2; 9 nucleotides line up with TRBD1. The CDR3 spans 15 residues. V gave up 3 bases and J gave up 2 bases; unmatched junction bases: 7. Germline CDR1 reads GTSNPN; CDR2 reads SVGIG (reference sequence). The CDR3 DNA follows: TGTGCCTGGAGCGCCGGGACAGGGCCCAACTATGGCTACACCTTC. It translates to CAWSAGTGPNYGYTF.

The rearrangement links TRBV5-1 to TRBJ1-1, with a weak D call TRBD1 (5 bases). Deletions cut 0 bases from V and 1 base from J, with 13 bases between. The length of the CDR3 is 16 residues. The germline V gene encodes CDR1 SGHRS and CDR2 YFSETQ. Here the CDR3 DNA reads TGCGCCAGCAGCTTGGGGCAGGGAAGGAGGAACACTGAAGCTTTCTTT. Its protein is CASSLGQGRRNTEAFF. Filled out from reference TRBV5-1 and TRBJ1-1, the complete variable domain reads KAGVTQTPRYLIKTRGQQVTLSCSPISGHRSVSWYQQTPGQGLQFLFEYFSETQRNKGNFPGRFSGRQFSNSRSEMNVSTLELGDSALYLCASSLGQGRRNTEAFFGQGTRLTVV.

The chain combines TRBV28 with TRBJ1-5, with D possibly being TRBD1 (6 bases). Trimming removed 6 bases from V and 5 bases from J, with 8 bases in between. Germline loops: CDR1 MDHEN, CDR2 SYDVKM. This CDR3 is 12 amino acids long. The CDR3 nucleotides are TGTGCCAGCAGCAGGGGTTATCAGCCCCAGCATTTT. Residues: CASSRGYQPQHF.

The chain employs TRBV5-6 and TRBJ1-6; 11 bases fit TRBD1. The germline gives CDR1 SGHDT, CDR2 YYEEEE. This CDR3 is built from 16 residues. Unmatched junction bases numbered 3, after V lost 3 bases and J lost 4 bases. The DNA for the CDR3 is TGTGCCAGCAGCTCCGGGACAGGGGGTTATAATTCACCCCTCCACTTT. Amino acid sequence: CASSSGTGGYNSPLHF.

CDR3 coding DNA: TGTGCCAGCAGCCCCGGGACAGGAGTGAACACTGAAGCTTTCTTT. This gives the protein CASSPGTGVNTEAFF. The chain has TRBV7-9 and TRBJ1-1; 8 bases map to TRBD1. V was pared by 5 bases and J by 0 bases, with 5 bases of the junction left unmatched. This CDR3 is built from 15 residues. The germline CDR1 and CDR2 sequences are SEHNR and FQNEAQ (reference sequence).

This chain uses TRBV30 with TRBJ2-1; tentative D call: TRBD2 (5 bases). Germline V lookup: CDR1 GTSNPN, CDR2 SVGIG (reference sequence). This CDR3 spans 12 amino acids. The germline V and J ends were trimmed by 0 bases and 9 bases, with 9 bases remaining between them. Written as DNA, the CDR3 is TGTGCCTGGAGTGTACGGCTAGCTGAGCAGTTCTTC. Residues: CAWSVRLAEQFF.